Following are 24 T cell receptor beta chains from one sample sequenced in a study of blood T cell repertoires in COVID-19. Here immunoSEQ multiplex PCR was the method, and the copy in TCRdb shows in-frame clones only, minus some. Of around 220,000 clones in the sample, about nine tenths are singletons; the top ten hold 1.5% to 2%. The sample taken for sequencing was PBMCs or T cells enriched from blood (not recorded which). Source of these receptors: a woman in her late teens or twenties who had recovered from COVID-19.

The CDR3 nucleotides are TGTGCCAGCAGCCAAGCAAATCAGCCCCAGCATTTT. This gives the protein CASSQANQPQHF. This chain links TRBV4-2 with TRBJ1-5; no reliable D call. The CDR3 extends over 12 amino acids. The germline CDR1 and CDR2 sequences are LGHNA and YNFKEQ. The ends were cut back, 1 base at V and 4 bases at J, with 2 bases in the middle.

The rearrangement joins TRBV5-1 to TRBJ2-7; D is unclear. The CDR3 spans 15 residues. The germline V gene has CDR1 SGHRS and CDR2 YFSETQ. V dropped 4 bases and J dropped 0 bases, with 14 bases sitting between them. The CDR3 DNA follows: TGCGCCAGCAGCCCTCGGATCCCGGGCTCCTACGAGCAGTACTTC. Its protein is CASSPRIPGSYEQYF.

This clone was found a few times. The CDR3 loop reads CSASRGEINEQFF. CDR3 bases: TGCAGTGCTAGTCGTGGGGAGATCAATGAGCAGTTCTTC. The chain couples TRBV20-1 to TRBJ2-1; tentatively, D is TRBD2 (5 bases). The V gene's germline CDR1 is DFQATT and CDR2 SNEGSKA (reference sequence). Trimming shortened V by 3 bases and J by 6 bases, and 12 bases separated the two germline ends. There are 13 residues in the CDR3.

The chain has TRBV7-3 and TRBJ2-1, with TRBD2 matching over 10 bases. Trimming cost V 4 bases and J 9 bases; bases outside gene matches: 9. Germline-derived CDR1 and CDR2 are SGHTA and FQGTGA. This CDR3 spans 15 amino acids. CDR3 residues: CASSSSGLAGVEQFF. The DNA for the CDR3 is TGTGCCAGCAGCTCCTCGGGGCTAGCGGGAGTTGAGCAGTTCTTC.

The chain carries TRBV5-1 and TRBJ1-1; 7 bases fit TRBD1. Trimming cost V 4 bases and J 1 base; bases outside gene matches: 10. CDR3 length equals 16 residues. The V gene's germline CDR1 is SGHRS and CDR2 YFSETQ. The CDR3: CASSPRDRITNTEAFF. For the CDR3, the DNA is TGCGCCAGCAGCCCAAGGGACAGAATCACGAACACTGAAGCTTTCTTT. Full variable domain (missing parts from reference TRBV5-1 and TRBJ1-1): KAGVTQTPRYLIKTRGQQVTLSCSPISGHRSVSWYQQTPGQGLQFLFEYFSETQRNKGNFPGRFSGRQFSNSRSEMNVSTLELGDSALYLCASSPRDRITNTEAFFGQGTRLTVV.

The chain links TRBV7-9 to TRBJ1-1; D gene uncertain. The CDR3 sequence is 12 residues long. V was trimmed by 3 bases and J by 7 bases, leaving 9 bases between them. From germline, CDR1 is SEHNR and CDR2 FQNEAQ (reference sequence). CDR3 sequence (DNA): TGTGCCAGCAGCTTGTTAGAGAGTGAAGCTTTCTTT. It is translated as CASSLLESEAFF. The variable domain in full, completed from reference TRBV7-9 and TRBJ1-1, reads DTGVSQNPRHKITKRGQNVTFRCDPISEHNRLYWYRQTLGQGPEFLTYFQNEAQLEKSRLLSDRFSAERPKGSFSTLEIQRTEQGDSAMYLCASSLLESEAFFGQGTRLTVV.

The chain employs TRBV12-3 or TRBV12-4 and TRBJ2-7; D unclear. V dropped 6 bases and J dropped 0 bases, with 6 bases sitting between them. The CDR3 extends over 12 amino acids. CDR3 bases: TGTGCCAGCAGCCGCAGCTCCTACGAGCAGTACTTC. Protein product: CASSRSSYEQYF.

This clone was detected only a few times. The chain employs TRBV7-8 and TRBJ1-3; no reliable D call. The V gene's germline CDR1 is SGHVS and CDR2 FQNEAQ. V dropped 5 bases and J dropped 4 bases, with 15 bases sitting between them. The CDR3 covers 15 residues. The CDR3 protein is CASSTLKGGGNTIYF. The CDR3 DNA reads TGTGCCAGCAGCACACTTAAGGGAGGAGGAAACACCATATATTTT.

The chain is built from TRBV7-9 and TRBJ2-7; 7 bases are a match to TRBD1. Germline loops: CDR1 SEHNR, CDR2 FQNEAQ (reference sequence). J lost 2 bases, V lost 5 bases, and 6 bases had no gene match. The CDR3 length is 14 residues. The DNA for the CDR3 is TGTGCCAGCAGCCAAGACAGGGCACCCTACGAGCAGTACTTC. It yields the protein CASSQDRAPYEQYF.

The chain joins TRBV6-1 to TRBJ2-7; possibly TRBD2 for D (7 bases). CDR1 and CDR2 (germline): MNHNS, SASEGT. V lost 0 bases to trimming and J lost 3 bases, with 12 bases between them. CDR3 length equals 15 residues. CDR3 in DNA: TGTGCCAGCAGTGAAGCGCCAGGGGAGGGCTACGAGCAGTACTTC. Its translation is CASSEAPGEGYEQYF.

The chain carries TRBV5-4 and TRBJ1-2, with a possible D match to TRBD1 (6 bases). With 4 bases removed from V and 2 bases from J, the gap between germline ends came to 9 bases. In germline, CDR1 is SGHNT, CDR2 YYREEE (reference sequence). The CDR3 covers 13 residues. CDR3 bases: TGTGCCAGCAGCCATGACAGGAACTATGGCTACACCTTC. Encoded protein: CASSHDRNYGYTF.

V usage is TRBV19 and J usage is TRBJ1-1; D not resolved. Germline CDR1 reads LNHDA; CDR2 reads SQIVND (reference sequence). The CDR3 consists of 14 residues. Trimming cost V 5 bases and J 3 bases, with 13 bases left between them. In DNA, the CDR3 is TGTGCCAGTAGTTTTACCGCTATGGACACTGAAGCTTTCTTT. Its translation is CASSFTAMDTEAFF.

This clone was found once. This chain links TRBV5-1 with TRBJ1-4; no clear D. The CDR3 contains 13 residues. Germline CDR1 reads SGHRS; CDR2 reads YFSETQ. V was pared by 5 bases and J by 6 bases, with 11 bases between. CDR3 in DNA: TGCGCCAGCAGGGAACAAGCGGATGAAAAACTGTTTTTT. Translating gives CASREQADEKLFF.

This clone was recorded once. The chain recombines TRBV6-4 with TRBJ2-6; TRBD1 matches 8 bases. The V and J ends lost 4 bases and 9 bases, in that order; junction bases with no gene match: 5. The CDR3 has 14 amino acids. CDR1 and CDR2 (germline): MRHNA, SNTAGT. CDR3 sequence reads: CASSADRGFNVLTF. The CDR3, as DNA: TGTGCCAGCAGTGCTGACAGGGGCTTCAACGTCCTGACTTTC.

This clone was found a few times. The rearrangement joins TRBV20-1 to TRBJ1-4; D remains ambiguous. Germline values: CDR1 DFQATT, CDR2 SNEGSKA (reference sequence). This CDR3 contains 15 residues. V lost 3 bases and J lost 6, with 17 bases in between. The CDR3 coding sequence is TGCAGTGCTAGTAGAGGATTTGATGTGGATGAAAAACTGTTTTTT. Translated: CSASRGFDVDEKLFF.

The count of this clone is one. The J gene is TRBJ1-1, the V gene TRBV28; weak D call: TRBD1 (6 bases). V lost 3 bases and J 1 base, leaving 12 bases between the germline ends. Germline CDR1 is MDHEN and CDR2 is SYDVKM. This CDR3 spans 15 amino acids. This CDR3 is CASSLVWGRNTEAFF. The CDR3 DNA reads as TGTGCCAGCAGTTTGGTCTGGGGGCGGAACACTGAAGCTTTCTTT.

The gene calls are TRBV2 and TRBJ1-1; the match to TRBD1 covers 11 bases. The CDR3 sequence is 14 residues long. The J segment lost 3 bases and the V segment lost 6 bases, leaving 3 bases of the junction unmatched. The germline gives CDR1 SNHLY, CDR2 FYNNEI. This CDR3 is CASRDRGLDTEAFF. The CDR3 DNA follows: TGTGCCAGCAGGGACAGGGGGCTGGACACTGAAGCTTTCTTT.

V and J are TRBV5-4 and TRBJ2-3; the D is unclear. Per germline, CDR1 SGHNT and CDR2 YYREEE (reference sequence). This CDR3 contains 14 residues. The V end was cut by 0 bases, the J end by 2 bases, with 7 bases between. The CDR3 DNA sequence: TGTGCCAGCAGCTTGGTAGTTAACACAGATACGCAGTATTTT. Translation gives CASSLVVNTDTQYF.

The V gene is TRBV4-3, the J gene TRBJ2-7; maybe TRBD1 (6 bases). V gave up 4 bases and J gave up 5 bases, with 12 bases separating them. CDR3 length: 13 amino acids. CDR1 is LGHNA, CDR2 YSLEER, per germline. This CDR3 is CASSPKEGDEQYF. CDR3 DNA: TGCGCCAGCAGCCCCAAAGAGGGGGACGAGCAGTACTTC.

CDR3 sequence: CAITGGGLYLGYTF. CDR3 nucleotide sequence: TGTGCCATCACGGGGGGCGGATTATATTTGGGCTACACCTTC. The V call is TRBV10-3, the J call TRBJ1-2; maybe TRBD1 (6 bases). Deletions cut 7 bases from V and 8 bases from J, with 20 bases between. The CDR3 runs 14 residues. CDR1 is ENHRY and CDR2 is SYGVKD in the germline V gene.

The chain uses TRBV18 and TRBJ2-2, with D uncertain. The V end lost 8 bases, the J end lost 5 bases, and 6 bases lay between the germline ends. CDR1 and CDR2 from the germline V gene are KGHSH and LQKENI. This CDR3 has 11 amino acids. CDR3 sequence (DNA): TGTGCCAGCCGAGGTACCGGGGAGCTGTTTTTT. This sequence encodes CASRGTGELFF. Supplemented by reference TRBV18 and TRBJ2-2, the full variable domain reads NAGVMQNPRHLVRRRGQEARLRCSPMKGHSHVYWYRQLPEEGLKFMVYLQKENIIDESGMPKERFSAEFPKEGPSILRIQQVVRGDSAAYFCASRGTGELFFGEGSRLTVL.

The J gene is TRBJ2-1, the V gene TRBV11-2; 7 bases map to TRBD2. Germline values: CDR1 SGHAT, CDR2 FQNNGV. The CDR3 covers 15 residues. The V gene end was trimmed by 1 base and the J gene end by 4 bases; junction bases not matched to a gene: 4. The CDR3 nucleotides are TGTGCCAGCAGCTTAGCGGGAGGCACTTACAATGAGCAGTTCTTC. This gives the protein CASSLAGGTYNEQFF.

For the CDR3, the DNA is TGCGCCAGCAGCTTTGGCCTGACTAGCGGGAAAGACAATGAGCAGTTCTTC. Amino acids: CASSFGLTSGKDNEQFF. V gene TRBV5-1 combines with J gene TRBJ2-1; 11 bases are shared with TRBD2. The J segment lost 5 bases and the V segment lost 2 bases, leaving 9 bases of the junction unmatched. Germline values: CDR1 SGHRS, CDR2 YFSETQ. This CDR3 spans 17 amino acids.

CDR3 in amino acids: CASSLMGLAGSQYF. As DNA, the CDR3 is TGTGCCAGCAGCTTGATGGGGCTAGCGGGGTCCCAGTACTTC. This chain joins TRBV5-4 and TRBJ2-5; 9 bases agree with TRBD2. V dropped 1 base and J dropped 9; count of bases not matched to a gene: 7. The CDR3 is 14 amino acids. CDR1 SGHNT and CDR2 YYREEE come from the germline V gene (reference sequence).